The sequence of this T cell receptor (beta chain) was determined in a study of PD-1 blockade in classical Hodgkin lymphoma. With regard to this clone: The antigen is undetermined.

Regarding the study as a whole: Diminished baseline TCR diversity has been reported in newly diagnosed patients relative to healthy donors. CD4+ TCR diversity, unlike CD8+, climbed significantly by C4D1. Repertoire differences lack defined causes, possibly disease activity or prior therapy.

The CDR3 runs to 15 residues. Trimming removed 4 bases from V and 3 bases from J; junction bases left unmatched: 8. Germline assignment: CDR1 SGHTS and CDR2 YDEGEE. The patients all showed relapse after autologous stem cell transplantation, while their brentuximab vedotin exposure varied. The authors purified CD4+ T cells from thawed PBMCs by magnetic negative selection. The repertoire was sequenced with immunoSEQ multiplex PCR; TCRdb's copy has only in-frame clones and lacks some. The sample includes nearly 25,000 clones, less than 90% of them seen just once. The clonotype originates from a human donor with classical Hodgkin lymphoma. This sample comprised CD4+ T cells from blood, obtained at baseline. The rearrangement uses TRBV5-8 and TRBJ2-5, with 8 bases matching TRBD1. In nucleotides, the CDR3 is TGTGCCAGCAGCCACCGGGACAGGACTAAAGAGACCCAGTACTTC. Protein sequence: CASSHRDRTKETQYF.